This section outlines one TCR beta chain sequence together with its context. What it recognizes is unknown. CDR1 is SGHTA and CDR2 is FQGNSA in the germline V gene. CDR3 length: 14 amino acids. Trimming stripped 1 base from V and 0 bases from J, with 7 bases between. The TCR beta cDNA libraries carried unique molecular identifiers. T cells numbering about 0.85 to 10 million gave rise to about 490,000 cDNA molecules. TCRdb fed the PCR reads into MiXCR, producing one record per CDR3 protein. The repertoire consists of 750,000 to 950,000 distinct CDR3 sequences, with around 42% occurring once and the leading ten covering approximately 4.4%. These data originate in a study of post-analysis software for immune sequencing data. Study-level results: Same-batch samples co-clustered strongly by F measure. Among roughly 5 TRBV segments more frequent in patients than controls were TRBV5-6, TRBV5-1 and TRBV20-1.

This rearrangement joins TRBV7-2 to TRBJ2-7, with D hard to call. Specimen: blood. This TCR came from a girl between 10 and 17 years old with multiple sclerosis. CDR3 sequence: CASSLVRNSYEQYF. DNA for the CDR3: TGTGCCAGCAGCTTAGTCCGGAACTCCTACGAGCAGTACTTC.